This T cell receptor (beta chain) was obtained from a study of blood T cell repertoires in COVID-19. Libraries were prepared by immunoSEQ multiplex PCR; TCRdb keeps only in-frame clonotypes and omits some of them. Of tens of thousands of clones detected, about nine tenths appear once; the ten largest clones hold about 3.1%. This CDR3 has 14 residues. Germline lookup yields CDR1 MNHEY and CDR2 SMNVEV (reference sequence). Unmatched junction bases numbered 10, after V lost 5 bases and J lost 10 bases. The rearrangement links TRBV27 to TRBJ2-1, with 8 positions matching TRBD2. The receptor was derived from a human donor in a cohort sampled during active COVID-19. Sequencing was carried out using peripheral blood. CDR3 region: CASSTLPGLGEQFF. CDR3 DNA: TGTGCCAGCAGTACACTTCCGGGACTAGGGGAGCAGTTCTTC.